One and the same sample provided the 18 T cell receptor beta chains below, sequenced in a study of blood T cell repertoires in COVID-19 (TCRdb year 2020). Receptor libraries were prepared by the immunoSEQ multiplex PCR assay. TCRdb carries this immuneACCESS record with in-frame sequences only. Its versions omit some clonotypes, under half of them owing to an unresolved V gene in the studies checked, with the rest unexplained. A total of fewer than 400,000 clones appear in this sample, roughly 88% of them only once. The top ten constitute roughly 2.9% of the sample. Input material: peripheral blood. The receptors come from a woman aged 30 to 39 with COVID-19, enrolled during active disease.

CDR3 DNA: TGTGCCAGCCGGGGGGGTGGGTCCATTCTCCCCGGGGAGCTGTTTTTT. This translates into CASRGGGSILPGELFF. The gene calls are TRBV27 and TRBJ2-2; 8 nucleotides agree with TRBD2. Germline CDR1 reads MNHEY; CDR2 reads SMNVEV (reference sequence). The CDR3 length is 16 residues. The junction had 14 bases not matched to a gene; V was cut back by 8 bases and J by 6 bases.

The chain recombines TRBV19 with TRBJ1-5; TRBD1 matches 7 bases. The CDR3 sequence is 13 residues long. After removal of 9 bases from V and 3 bases from J, the junction contained 5 bases not matched to a gene. Germline V gives CDR1 LNHDA, CDR2 SQIVND (reference sequence). The CDR3 protein is CASSEGANQPQHF. CDR3 sequence (DNA): TGTGCCAGCTCGGAGGGGGCCAATCAGCCCCAGCATTTT.

This clone was counted between two and nine times. The rearrangement uses TRBV19 and TRBJ1-2, with D possibly being TRBD1 (5 bases). CDR3 length equals 17 residues. V lost 2 bases and J 1 base, leaving 17 bases between the germline ends. Germline loops: CDR1 LNHDA, CDR2 SQIVND (reference sequence). As DNA, the CDR3 is TGTGCCAGTAGTATACTTCACCAGGGAATTATTAACTATGGCTACACCTTC. Translated: CASSILHQGIINYGYTF.

The J gene is TRBJ1-5, the V gene TRBV2, with D uncertain. The CDR3 consists of 14 residues. The germline V gene encodes CDR1 SNHLY and CDR2 FYNNEI. Trimming removed 6 bases at V and 2 bases at J, with 11 bases between. CDR3 sequence (DNA): TGTGCCAGCAGGTTTCAGCGGGGCAATCAGCCCCAGCATTTT. Encoded protein: CASRFQRGNQPQHF.

The genes are TRBV7-8 and TRBJ1-5, with 9 bases identical to TRBD1. Germline lookup yields CDR1 SGHVS and CDR2 FQNEAQ. This CDR3 is built from 14 residues. J was trimmed by 7 bases and V by 3 bases; bases with no gene match: 4. CDR3 residues: CASSLGTGYQPQHF. Here the CDR3 DNA reads TGTGCCAGCAGCTTGGGGACAGGGTACCAGCCCCAGCATTTT. Drawing the rest from reference TRBV7-8 and TRBJ1-5, the complete variable domain is GAGVSQSPRYKVAKRGQDVALRCDPISGHVSLFWYQQALGQGPEFLTYFQNEAQLDKSGLPSDRFFAERPEGSVSTLKIQRTQQEDSAVYLCASSLGTGYQPQHFGDGTRLSIL.

DNA for the CDR3: TGTGCCTGTTGGACAGGAGTGACTGAAGCTTTCTTT. Its translation: CACWTGVTEAFF. The chain carries TRBV30 and TRBJ1-1; 7 bases match TRBD1. Trimming took 6 bases from V and 5 from J; bases not matched to a gene: 6. Germline V gives CDR1 GTSNPN, CDR2 SVGIG (reference sequence). This CDR3 has 12 residues. The variable domain in full, with the rest retrieved from reference TRBV30 and TRBJ1-1, is SQTIHQWPATLVQPVGSPLSLECTVEGTSNPNLYWYRQAAGRGLQLLFYSVGIGQISSEVPQNLSASRPQDRQFILSSKKLLLSDSGFYLCACWTGVTEAFFGQGTRLTVV.

The chain links TRBV10-3 to TRBJ2-3; perhaps TRBD2 as D (5 bases). This CDR3 is 15 amino acids long. Germline CDR1 is ENHRY and CDR2 is SYGVKD. V gave up 0 bases and J gave up 1 base, with 8 bases separating them. In nucleotides, the CDR3 is TGTGCCATCAGTGAGTCGGGAGAGGGCACAGATACGCAGTATTTT. Protein product: CAISESGEGTDTQYF.

The chain combines TRBV30 with TRBJ1-5; TRBD1 aligns across 8 bases. The length of the CDR3 is 15 residues. Trimming cost V 2 bases and J 5 bases; bases outside gene matches: 8. Germline V lookup: CDR1 GTSNPN, CDR2 SVGIG (reference sequence). The CDR3 protein is CAWSPSGGSDQPQHF. The CDR3 nucleotides read TGTGCCTGGAGTCCGTCAGGGGGCTCCGATCAGCCCCAGCATTTT.

The chain uses TRBV28 and TRBJ2-7, with unresolved D. V lost 5 bases and J 6 bases, leaving 17 bases between the germline ends. Germline CDR1 reads MDHEN; CDR2 reads SYDVKM. The CDR3 loop spans 14 amino acids. CDR3 DNA sequence: TGTGCCAGCAGTGCCGGGTCCCTAAGGAGCGAGCAGTACTTC. Its protein is CASSAGSLRSEQYF. Full variable domain (remainder filled in from reference TRBV28 and TRBJ2-7): DVKVTQSSRYLVKRTGEKVFLECVQDMDHENMFWYRQDPGLGLRLIYFSYDVKMKEKGDIPEGYSVSREKKERFSLILESASTNQTSMYLCASSAGSLRSEQYFGPGTRLTVT.

The chain couples TRBV28 to TRBJ2-7; 11 nucleotides align to TRBD1. V lost 6 bases and J lost 6; bases outside the gene matches: 10. The germline V gene encodes CDR1 MDHEN and CDR2 SYDVKM. There are 15 residues in the CDR3. The CDR3 protein is CASRSIGQGAREQYF. The CDR3 region has the DNA TGTGCCAGCAGATCCATAGGACAGGGGGCTCGCGAGCAGTACTTC.

J is TRBJ1-2 and V is TRBV3-1 (or the pseudogene TRBV3-2); D remains unclear. The CDR3 spans 13 residues. Trimming removed 1 base at V and 8 bases at J, with 11 bases between. Germline CDR1 reads LGHDT; CDR2 reads YNNKEL (reference sequence). DNA of the CDR3: TGTGCCAGCAGCCAAGTCCCGGAGGGAGGCTACACCTTC. Encoded protein: CASSQVPEGGYTF.

The CDR3 is CSVSRGPDTEAFF. The CDR3 DNA sequence: TGCAGCGTCTCCAGGGGGCCCGACACTGAAGCTTTCTTT. The rearrangement joins TRBV29-1 to TRBJ1-1; 8 bases align to TRBD1. CDR3 length: 13 residues. J lost 3 bases, V lost 6 bases, and 6 bases had no gene match. In germline, CDR1 is SQVTM, CDR2 ANQGSEA.

To note about this clone: Other DNA variants within this sample encode the same CDR3. This sequence joins TRBV3-1 (or the pseudogene TRBV3-2) and TRBJ2-7; unclear D gene. Trimming shortened V by 1 base and J by 3 bases, and 4 bases separated the two germline ends. Germline V CDR1 and CDR2: LGHDT, YNNKEL (reference sequence). The CDR3 runs to 12 residues. The CDR3 DNA follows: TGTGCCAGCAGCCAAGCGGGCTACGAGCAGTACTTC. Its protein product is CASSQAGYEQYF.

The genes are TRBV11-2 and TRBJ2-7; 13 bases match TRBD2. This CDR3 contains 16 residues. Germline V lookup: CDR1 SGHAT, CDR2 FQNNGV. Trimming removed 1 base from V and 2 bases from J; junction bases left unmatched: 2. CDR3 protein: CASSLAGTSGTYEQYF. In DNA, the CDR3 is TGTGCCAGCAGCTTAGCTGGGACTAGCGGGACCTACGAGCAGTACTTC.

The genes are TRBV25-1 and TRBJ1-6; D is unresolved. The CDR3 contains 18 residues. Trimming shortened V by 1 base and J by 0 bases, and 13 bases separated the two germline ends. Germline CDR1 and CDR2: MGHDK and SYGVNS. The CDR3 reads CASSESLRESSYNSPLHF. The DNA for the CDR3 is TGTGCCAGCAGTGAATCACTCCGGGAGAGCTCCTATAATTCACCCCTCCACTTT. The full variable domain, completed using reference TRBV25-1 and TRBJ1-6, is EADIYQTPRYLVIGTGKKITLECSQTMGHDKMYWYQQDPGMELHLIHYSYGVNSTEKGDLSSESTVSRIRTEHFPLTLESARPSHTSQYLCASSESLRESSYNSPLHFGNGTRLTVT.

V and J are TRBV7-9 and TRBJ2-3, with D maybe TRBD2 (5 bases). Trimming removed 4 bases from V and 7 bases from J, with 21 bases in between. Germline CDR1 reads SEHNR; CDR2 reads FQNEAQ (reference sequence). The CDR3 has 16 amino acids. CDR3: CASSSNSARRPYTQYF. The CDR3 DNA reads TGTGCCAGCAGCTCGAATAGCGCCAGGCGCCCTTATACGCAGTATTTT.

The rearrangement joins TRBV5-6 to TRBJ2-3, with 7 bases that match TRBD1. Germline V gene lookup returns CDR1 SGHDT and CDR2 YYEEEE. This CDR3 has 17 amino acids. The ends lost 0 bases at V and 1 base at J; junction bases unmatched: 8. CDR3 coding DNA: TGTGCCAGCAGCTTGGCAACAGGGGATGTAGGCACAGATACGCAGTATTTT. Translating it yields CASSLATGDVGTDTQYF.

The chain combines TRBV4-2 with TRBJ1-2; 8 positions match TRBD1. Germline lookup yields CDR1 LGHNA and CDR2 YNFKEQ. Unmatched junction bases numbered 4, after V lost 1 base and J lost 0 bases. The CDR3 sequence is 16 residues long. The DNA for the CDR3 is TGTGCCAGCAGCCAAGGGACAGGGACGACTAACTATGGCTACACCTTC. This translates into CASSQGTGTTNYGYTF.